The sequence of this T cell receptor beta chain was determined in a study of T cell repertoires in cytomegalovirus infection (dated by TCRdb to between 2019 and 2020). The study in broad terms: Donor HLA type was relevant to the analysis, because carriage of CMV infection together with the matching HLA type was indicated by public TCR beta signatures. The paper as a whole reports these results and caveats: Cumulative frequency of public TCR beta family members discriminated carriers of CMV infection plus the relevant HLA type in this cohort and an independent approximately 350-donor cohort. The ex vivo response was dominated by HLA-C-restricted CMV-specific TCR beta clonotypes, which also provided the single most frequent clonotype in two of eight donors.

This clonotype turned up a few times. The antigen this receptor binds is unknown. Qualities for individual bases were not recorded, and no much larger clone is one base off. Counted from cysteine to phenylalanine, this CDR3 has 13 amino acids. Only CDR3 DNA is held: 39 bases, read in frame from base 1. V is reduced by 10 bases and J by 1 base, leaving a spacing of 8 bases between them. Reading the germline V gene (reference sequence) gives CDR1 LNHDA and CDR2 SQIVND. Sequencing instrument: Illumina HiSeq 1500. In-frame beta chains were kept once TCRdb had trimmed the public reads at Q25 with fastp and called clones with MiXCR. Every CDR3 protein is listed once, alongside the most common genes and DNA of its rows. This sample comprises about 210,000 distinct CDR3 sequences, 6% to 8% of them detected only once. In total, the top ten clones hold about 6.5% of the sample.

The chain uses TRBV19 and TRBJ2-6; the D gene lacks a confident call. The sequenced material came from PBMCs. The sequence was collected from a human donor in good health (CMV status not recorded). Some clones in this sample may be carry-over from other donors' samples. The DNA sequence is as follows: TGTGCCACCGACGGTTCTGGGGCCAACGTCCTGACTTTC. Translated, it gives CATDGSGANVLTF. With all but the CDR3 taken from the reference TRBV19 and TRBJ2-6 genes, the full variable domain is: DGGITQSPKYLFRKEGQNVTLSCEQNLNHDAMYWYRQDPGQGLRLIYYSQIVNDFQKGDIAEGYSVSREKKESFPLTVTSAQKNPTAFYLCATDGSGANVLTFGAGSRLTVL.